This T cell receptor beta chain stems from a study of cytomegalovirus exposure and HLA in healthy donors. At the level of the study: Caucasian-associated ancestry cluster membership applied to less than 85% of several hundred genotyped donors.

It was with 60 Vbeta and 13 Jbeta primers that the PCR ran. Repertoires were generated with immunoSEQ multiplex PCR, while TCRdb's copy carries only in-frame clones and drops some. This table has about 84,000 clones, 63% appearing once. In germline, CDR1 is MDHEN, CDR2 SYDVKM. Trimming pared 8 bases from V and 6 bases from J, leaving 15 bases between. The CDR3 sequence is 13 residues long. The sequence came from a woman aged 40 to 55 in good health and CMV-seropositive. The sample comprised PBMCs. This chain uses TRBV28 with TRBJ2-3, with D possibly being TRBD2 (7 bases). CDR3: CASRGAPVDTQYF. In nucleotides, the CDR3 is TGTGCCAGCCGGGGGGCTCCGGTGGATACGCAGTATTTT.